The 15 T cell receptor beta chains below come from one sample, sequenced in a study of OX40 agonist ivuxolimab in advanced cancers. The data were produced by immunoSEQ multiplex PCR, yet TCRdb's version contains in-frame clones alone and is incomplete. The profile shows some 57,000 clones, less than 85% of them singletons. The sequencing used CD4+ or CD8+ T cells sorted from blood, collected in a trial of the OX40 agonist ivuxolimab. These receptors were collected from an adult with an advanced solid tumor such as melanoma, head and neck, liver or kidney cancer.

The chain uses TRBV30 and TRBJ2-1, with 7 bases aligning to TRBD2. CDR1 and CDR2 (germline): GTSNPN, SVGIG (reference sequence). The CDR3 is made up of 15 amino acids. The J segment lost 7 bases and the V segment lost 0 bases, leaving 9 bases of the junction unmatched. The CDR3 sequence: CAWSVLGGSRNEQFF. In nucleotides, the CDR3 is TGTGCCTGGAGTGTACTGGGCGGGAGTAGGAATGAGCAGTTCTTC.

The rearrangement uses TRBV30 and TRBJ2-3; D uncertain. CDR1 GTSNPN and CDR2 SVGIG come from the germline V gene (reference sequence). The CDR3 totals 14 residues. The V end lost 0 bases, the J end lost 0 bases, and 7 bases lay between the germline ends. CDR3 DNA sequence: TGTGCCTGGAGTGTAGGTAGAAGCACAGATACGCAGTATTTT. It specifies CAWSVGRSTDTQYF.

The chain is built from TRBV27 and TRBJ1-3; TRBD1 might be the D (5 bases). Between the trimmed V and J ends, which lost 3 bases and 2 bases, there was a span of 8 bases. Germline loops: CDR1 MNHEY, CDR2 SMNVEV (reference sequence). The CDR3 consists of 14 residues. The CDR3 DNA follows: TGTGCCAGCAGTTTTACAGGACCTGGAAACACCATATATTTT. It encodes CASSFTGPGNTIYF.

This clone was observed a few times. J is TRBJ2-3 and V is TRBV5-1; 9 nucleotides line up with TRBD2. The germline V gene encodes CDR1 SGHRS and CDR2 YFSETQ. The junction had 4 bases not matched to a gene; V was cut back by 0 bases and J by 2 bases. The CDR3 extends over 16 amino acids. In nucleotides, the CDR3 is TGCGCCAGCAGCTTGGGGCCTAGCGGGAACACAGATACGCAGTATTTT. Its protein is CASSLGPSGNTDTQYF.

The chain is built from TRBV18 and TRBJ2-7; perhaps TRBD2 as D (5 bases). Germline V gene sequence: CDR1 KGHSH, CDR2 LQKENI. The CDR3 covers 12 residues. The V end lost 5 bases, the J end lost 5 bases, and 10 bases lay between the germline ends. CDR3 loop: CASSEGRDEQYF. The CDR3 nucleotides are TGTGCCAGCTCAGAGGGAAGAGACGAGCAGTACTTC.

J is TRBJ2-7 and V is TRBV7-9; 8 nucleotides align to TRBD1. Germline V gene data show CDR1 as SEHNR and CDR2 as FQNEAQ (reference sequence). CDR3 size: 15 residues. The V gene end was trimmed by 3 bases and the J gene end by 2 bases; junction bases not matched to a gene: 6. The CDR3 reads CASSFSGTGPYEQYF. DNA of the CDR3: TGTGCCAGCAGCTTTTCCGGGACAGGACCCTACGAGCAGTACTTC.

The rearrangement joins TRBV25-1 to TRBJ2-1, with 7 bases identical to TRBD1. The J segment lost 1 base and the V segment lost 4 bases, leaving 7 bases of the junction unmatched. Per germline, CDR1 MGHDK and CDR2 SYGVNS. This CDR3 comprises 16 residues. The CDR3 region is CASSVPGGWSYNEQFF. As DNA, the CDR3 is TGTGCCAGCAGTGTCCCAGGGGGTTGGTCCTACAATGAGCAGTTCTTC.

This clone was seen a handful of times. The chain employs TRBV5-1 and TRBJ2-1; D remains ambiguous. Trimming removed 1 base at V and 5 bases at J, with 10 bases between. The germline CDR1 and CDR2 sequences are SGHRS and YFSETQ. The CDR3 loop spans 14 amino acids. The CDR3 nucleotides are TGCGCCAGCAGCTTGCTCGGCGCTCACAATGAGCAGTTCTTC. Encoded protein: CASSLLGAHNEQFF.

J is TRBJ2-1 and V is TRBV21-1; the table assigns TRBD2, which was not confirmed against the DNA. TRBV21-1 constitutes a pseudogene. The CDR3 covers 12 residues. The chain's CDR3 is CASSSPYSEQFF. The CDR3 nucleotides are TGTGCCAGCAGCAGCCCCTATAGTGAGCAGTTCTTC.

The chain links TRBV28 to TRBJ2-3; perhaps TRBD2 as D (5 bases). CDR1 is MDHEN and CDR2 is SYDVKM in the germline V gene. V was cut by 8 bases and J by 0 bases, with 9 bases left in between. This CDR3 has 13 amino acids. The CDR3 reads CASGRQSTDTQYF. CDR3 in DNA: TGTGCCAGCGGGAGACAAAGCACAGATACGCAGTATTTT.

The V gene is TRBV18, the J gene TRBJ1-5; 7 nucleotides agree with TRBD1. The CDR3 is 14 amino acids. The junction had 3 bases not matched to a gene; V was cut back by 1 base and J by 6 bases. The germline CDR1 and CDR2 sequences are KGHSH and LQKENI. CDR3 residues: CASSPLQGGQPQHF. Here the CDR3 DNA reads TGTGCCAGCTCACCACTCCAGGGGGGTCAGCCCCAGCATTTT.

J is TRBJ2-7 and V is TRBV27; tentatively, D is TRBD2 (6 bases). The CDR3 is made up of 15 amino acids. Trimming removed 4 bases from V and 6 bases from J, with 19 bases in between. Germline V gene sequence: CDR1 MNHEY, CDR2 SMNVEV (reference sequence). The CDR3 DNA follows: TGTGCCAGCAGTTCAAAGACTAGACCACCTCGCGAGCAGTACTTC. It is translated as CASSSKTRPPREQYF.

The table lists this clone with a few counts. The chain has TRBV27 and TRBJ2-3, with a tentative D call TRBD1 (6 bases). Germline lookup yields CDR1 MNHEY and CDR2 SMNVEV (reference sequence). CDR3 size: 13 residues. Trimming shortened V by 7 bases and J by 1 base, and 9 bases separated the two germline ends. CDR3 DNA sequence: TGTGCCAGCAAGAGACAGGGCACAGATACGCAGTATTTT. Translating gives CASKRQGTDTQYF.

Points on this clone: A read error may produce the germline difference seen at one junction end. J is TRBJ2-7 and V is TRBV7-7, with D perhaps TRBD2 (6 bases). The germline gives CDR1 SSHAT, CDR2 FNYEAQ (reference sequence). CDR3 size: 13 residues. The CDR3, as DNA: TGTGCTAGCAGCTTAAGGGAGGACTACGAGCAGTACTTC. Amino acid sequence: CASSLREDYEQYF.

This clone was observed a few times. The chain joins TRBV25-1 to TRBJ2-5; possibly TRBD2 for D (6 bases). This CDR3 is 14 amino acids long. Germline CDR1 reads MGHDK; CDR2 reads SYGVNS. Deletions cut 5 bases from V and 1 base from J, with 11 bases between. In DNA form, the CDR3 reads TGTGCCAGCAGTCGGGAGTTGAGCCAAGAGACCCAGTACTTC. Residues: CASSRELSQETQYF.